This is a list of T cell receptor beta chains from one sample in a study of shared clonotypes between healthy human individuals. Sequenced by immunoSEQ multiplex PCR; TCRdb stores in-frame clones only, minus some. The table includes 150,000 to 200,000 clones, just under 95% detected once. Material for sequencing was naive CD4+ T cells sorted from blood. All receptors derive from a woman in her twenties or thirties in good health. The CDR3 runs from the conserved cysteine through the conserved F or W. The D gene is left open where the match is weak. Not all rows give a size; the values are once, few, many and, for expanded clones, a class.

v_gene: TRBV28; d_gene: NA; abundance: NA; j_gene: TRBJ2-7; CDR3nt: TGTGCCAGCACCCTAAGGGCCGAGCAGTACTTC; CDR3aa: CASTLRAEQYF
v_gene: TRBV6-5; d_gene: NA; abundance: NA; j_gene: TRBJ2-1; CDR3nt: TGTGCCAGCAGTCCCGACAGGTACTATAACAATGAGCAGTTCTTC; CDR3aa: CASSPDRYYNNEQFF
v_gene: TRBV5-1; d_gene: NA; abundance: NA; j_gene: TRBJ1-5; CDR3nt: TGCGCCAGCAGCTTGTACGCAGGGGCAAGCAATCAGCCCCAGCATTTT; CDR3aa: CASSLYAGASNQPQHF
v_gene: TRBV29-1; d_gene: NA; abundance: NA; j_gene: TRBJ2-1; CDR3nt: TGCAGCGGCCTACTTTATGAGACTGGCCGGTCCTACAATGAGCAGTTCTTC; CDR3aa: CSGLLYETGRSYNEQFF
v_gene: TRBV28; d_gene: NA; abundance: NA; j_gene: TRBJ1-1; CDR3nt: TGTGCCAGCAGTTCAGGAGACACTGAAGCTTTCTTT; CDR3aa: CASSSGDTEAFF
v_gene: TRBV18; d_gene: NA; abundance: NA; j_gene: TRBJ1-4; CDR3nt: TGTGCCAGCTCTCGGAGTGATGCGTCCAATGAAAAACTGTTTTTT; CDR3aa: CASSRSDASNEKLFF
v_gene: TRBV28; d_gene: NA; abundance: NA; j_gene: TRBJ1-1; CDR3nt: TGTGCCAGCAGTTTGTCGCATTTGGGGGGCGCAGGAGCTTTCTTT; CDR3aa: CASSLSHLGGAGAFF
v_gene: TRBV5-4; d_gene: TRBD2; abundance: NA; j_gene: TRBJ2-7; CDR3nt: TGTGCCAGCAGCCCCCTAAATCCGGGAGGGACCTCCGAGCAGTACTTC; CDR3aa: CASSPLNPGGTSEQYF
v_gene: TRBV6-1; d_gene: NA; abundance: NA; j_gene: TRBJ2-7; CDR3nt: TGTGCCAGCAGTGCCCGGGAAGGCCTCCGGGGATATTCGTCCTACGAGCAGTACTTC; CDR3aa: CASSAREGLRGYSSYEQYF
v_gene: TRBV5-4; d_gene: NA; abundance: NA; j_gene: TRBJ1-4; CDR3nt: TGTGCCAGCAGCTTGGGGACAACACATGAAAAACTGTTTTTT; CDR3aa: CASSLGTTHEKLFF
v_gene: TRBV28; d_gene: TRBD1; abundance: NA; j_gene: TRBJ1-2; CDR3nt: TGTGCCAGCAGCTCGGGACAGGGGAATTCGTGGGACACCTTC; CDR3aa: CASSSGQGNSWDTF
v_gene: TRBV2; d_gene: NA; abundance: NA; j_gene: TRBJ2-7; CDR3nt: TGTGCCAGCAGTCCGGGTTCCTACGAGCAGTACTTC; CDR3aa: CASSPGSYEQYF
v_gene: TRBV5-1; d_gene: NA; abundance: NA; j_gene: TRBJ1-2; CDR3nt: TGCGCCAGCAGCTTTCTACGGGGCGAGTATGGCTACACCTTC; CDR3aa: CASSFLRGEYGYTF
v_gene: TRBV7-8; d_gene: NA; abundance: NA; j_gene: TRBJ2-7; CDR3nt: TGTGCCAGCAGCTTAGCTTTGAGCTACGAGCAGTACTTC; CDR3aa: CASSLALSYEQYF
v_gene: TRBV28; d_gene: NA; abundance: NA; j_gene: TRBJ2-5; CDR3nt: TGTGCCAGCAGTTTTCGGCGTTCCCCTACCGGGGAGACCCAGTACTTC; CDR3aa: CASSFRRSPTGETQYF
v_gene: TRBV2; d_gene: NA; abundance: NA; j_gene: TRBJ1-4; CDR3nt: TGTGCCAGCAGTGAAGCGCTCAGGGTGAATGAAAAACTGTTTTTT; CDR3aa: CASSEALRVNEKLFF
v_gene: TRBV18; d_gene: NA; abundance: NA; j_gene: TRBJ1-3; CDR3nt: TGTGCCAGCTCACCACCGCCACTCTCTGGAAACACCATATATTTT; CDR3aa: CASSPPPLSGNTIYF
v_gene: TRBV28; d_gene: TRBD1; abundance: NA; j_gene: TRBJ1-2; CDR3nt: TGTGCCAGCAGTTTATACAGGGGTAACTATGGCTACACCTTC; CDR3aa: CASSLYRGNYGYTF
v_gene: TRBV28; d_gene: TRBD1; abundance: NA; j_gene: TRBJ2-3; CDR3nt: TGTGCCAGCCGGGACAGGGGTTATAGTACGCAGTATTTT; CDR3aa: CASRDRGYSTQYF
v_gene: TRBV28; d_gene: TRBD1; abundance: NA; j_gene: TRBJ2-3; CDR3nt: TGTGCCAGCAGTTCAGGGGGCCGGGCGAGAACGCAGTATTTT; CDR3aa: CASSSGGRARTQYF
v_gene: TRBV9; d_gene: NA; abundance: NA; j_gene: TRBJ2-7; CDR3nt: TGTGCCAGCAGCGTAGGGGGCGAGAGCTCCTACGAGCAGTACTTC; CDR3aa: CASSVGGESSYEQYF
v_gene: TRBV27; d_gene: NA; abundance: NA; j_gene: TRBJ1-1; CDR3nt: TGTGCCAGCAGTTTGGAAGGGGAGAACACTGAAGCTTTCTTT; CDR3aa: CASSLEGENTEAFF
v_gene: TRBV7-9; d_gene: NA; abundance: NA; j_gene: TRBJ1-2; CDR3nt: TGTGCCACCCAGGGGACGGCTAACTATGGCTACACCTTC; CDR3aa: CATQGTANYGYTF
v_gene: TRBV5-1; d_gene: TRBD1; abundance: few; j_gene: TRBJ2-7; CDR3nt: TGCGCCAGCAGCCTGGGGGAAGGGGGCTCCGAGCAGTACTTC; CDR3aa: CASSLGEGGSEQYF
v_gene: TRBV5-1; d_gene: TRBD1; abundance: NA; j_gene: TRBJ2-1; CDR3nt: TGCGCCAGCATTAAAGACAGGGTGGACAATGAGCAGTTCTTC; CDR3aa: CASIKDRVDNEQFF
v_gene: TRBV7-9; d_gene: TRBD2; abundance: NA; j_gene: TRBJ2-2; CDR3nt: TGTGCCAGCAGCTTGAGCGGGAGGAACACCGGGGAGCTGTTTTTT; CDR3aa: CASSLSGRNTGELFF
v_gene: TRBV28; d_gene: NA; abundance: NA; j_gene: TRBJ2-7; CDR3nt: TGTGCCAGCAGTTTATGGTCGAGGAGGTTCTACGAGCAGTACTTC; CDR3aa: CASSLWSRRFYEQYF
v_gene: TRBV20-1; d_gene: NA; abundance: NA; j_gene: TRBJ1-3; CDR3nt: TGCAGTGCTAGATCTGGAAACACCATATATTTT; CDR3aa: CSARSGNTIYF
v_gene: TRBV27; d_gene: TRBD1; abundance: NA; j_gene: TRBJ1-1; CDR3nt: TGTGCCAGCAGTCCCTCGACAGGGGTATCCACTGAAGCTTTCTTT; CDR3aa: CASSPSTGVSTEAFF
v_gene: TRBV4-1; d_gene: NA; abundance: NA; j_gene: TRBJ1-2; CDR3nt: TGCGCCAGCAGCCCCCAAGGCGGGGGGGTTAACTATGGCTACACCTTC; CDR3aa: CASSPQGGGVNYGYTF
v_gene: TRBV6-5; d_gene: TRBD1; abundance: NA; j_gene: TRBJ1-6; CDR3nt: TGTGCCAGCAGGGGACAGTTGTCACCCCTCCACTTT; CDR3aa: CASRGQLSPLHF
v_gene: TRBV28; d_gene: NA; abundance: NA; j_gene: TRBJ2-7; CDR3nt: TGTGCCAGCAGTCCTAGTCGGGTTGCCTCCTACGAGCAGTACTTC; CDR3aa: CASSPSRVASYEQYF
v_gene: TRBV6-5; d_gene: TRBD2; abundance: NA; j_gene: TRBJ2-3; CDR3nt: TGTGCCAGCAGTTACTTCGCTAGCGGAAAAACAGATACGCAGTATTTT; CDR3aa: CASSYFASGKTDTQYF
v_gene: TRBV23-1; d_gene: NA; abundance: NA; j_gene: TRBJ2-7; CDR3nt: TGCGCCAGCAGTCCATTCTCCAGGGGGGTTCCCTACGAGCAGTACTTC; CDR3aa: CASSPFSRGVPYEQYF
v_gene: TRBV6-4; d_gene: NA; abundance: NA; j_gene: TRBJ1-5; CDR3nt: TGTGCCAGCAGCGCCGGGGGGAACAATCAGCCCCAGCATTTT; CDR3aa: CASSAGGNNQPQHF
v_gene: TRBV30; d_gene: NA; abundance: NA; j_gene: TRBJ2-7; CDR3nt: TGTGCCTGCGCGCCTCCCGGGGTTGGCGAGCAGTACTTC; CDR3aa: CACAPPGVGEQYF
v_gene: TRBV5-1; d_gene: NA; abundance: NA; j_gene: TRBJ2-7; CDR3nt: TGCGCCAGCAGCTTGGATCCCGGAGCCTACGAGCAGTACTTC; CDR3aa: CASSLDPGAYEQYF
v_gene: TRBV19; d_gene: TRBD1; abundance: NA; j_gene: TRBJ2-7; CDR3nt: TGTGCCAGGACAGGGCAGTGGTACGAGCAGTACTTC; CDR3aa: CARTGQWYEQYF
v_gene: TRBV9; d_gene: NA; abundance: NA; j_gene: TRBJ1-1; CDR3nt: TGTGCCAGCAGCGTAGTGTCAGGGAACACTGAAGCTTTCTTT; CDR3aa: CASSVVSGNTEAFF
v_gene: TRBV19; d_gene: NA; abundance: NA; j_gene: TRBJ1-5; CDR3nt: TGTGCCAGTAGTATAAGGAGGACAGACCTGATGCCCCAGCATTTT; CDR3aa: CASSIRRTDLMPQHF
v_gene: TRBV27; d_gene: NA; abundance: NA; j_gene: TRBJ2-7; CDR3nt: TGTGCCAGCAGTTCCCGGCCGAGTCGGGGATCCGGAGAGCAGTACTTC; CDR3aa: CASSSRPSRGSGEQYF
v_gene: TRBV7-9; d_gene: NA; abundance: once; j_gene: TRBJ2-7; CDR3nt: TGTGCCAGCAGCTCGGGGAGGCAGGCGCGGGAGCAGTACTTC; CDR3aa: CASSSGRQAREQYF
v_gene: TRBV11-3; d_gene: NA; abundance: NA; j_gene: TRBJ1-1; CDR3nt: TGTGCCAGCAGCCTGGGACTGTTGTGGGACACTGAAGCTTTCTTT; CDR3aa: CASSLGLLWDTEAFF
v_gene: TRBV11-2; d_gene: NA; abundance: NA; j_gene: TRBJ2-5; CDR3nt: TGTGCCAGCAGCTTAGGGACAGTCAGGCAGACCCAGTACTTC; CDR3aa: CASSLGTVRQTQYF
v_gene: TRBV6-1; d_gene: TRBD1; abundance: NA; j_gene: TRBJ2-5; CDR3nt: TGTGCCAGCAGTGAAAGGGACAGGGAGACCCAGTACTTC; CDR3aa: CASSERDRETQYF
v_gene: TRBV6-1; d_gene: NA; abundance: NA; j_gene: TRBJ2-2; CDR3nt: TGTGCCAGCCAGACAGTTGTAGCCGGGGAGCTGTTTTTT; CDR3aa: CASQTVVAGELFF
v_gene: TRBV18; d_gene: TRBD2; abundance: NA; j_gene: TRBJ2-7; CDR3nt: TGTGCCAGCTCACCACCCCTAGCGGGAGGGCCCTCCCTCTACGAGCAGTACTTC; CDR3aa: CASSPPLAGGPSLYEQYF
v_gene: TRBV19; d_gene: TRBD2; abundance: once; j_gene: TRBJ2-7; CDR3nt: TGTGCCAGTCAGCCTAACTCGGCGGGAGACGGTGAGCAGTACTTC; CDR3aa: CASQPNSAGDGEQYF
v_gene: TRBV5-8; d_gene: NA; abundance: NA; j_gene: TRBJ2-4; CDR3nt: TGTGCCAGCAGCTATGTAGGGGCAGACATTCAGTACTTC; CDR3aa: CASSYVGADIQYF
v_gene: TRBV5-1; d_gene: NA; abundance: NA; j_gene: TRBJ2-7; CDR3nt: TGCGCCAGCAGCTTGGATCCCGGAGCCTACGAGCAGTACTTC; CDR3aa: CASSLDPGAYEQYF
v_gene: TRBV18; d_gene: NA; abundance: NA; j_gene: TRBJ2-1; CDR3nt: TGTGCCAGCTCACCAGGCGACGAGCAGTTCTTC; CDR3aa: CASSPGDEQFF
v_gene: TRBV7-9; d_gene: NA; abundance: NA; j_gene: TRBJ1-4; CDR3nt: TGTGCCAGCAGCGAAAACAGGGCTCCCGCTATTCTGTTTTTT; CDR3aa: CASSENRAPAILFF
v_gene: TRBV9; d_gene: TRBD2; abundance: NA; j_gene: TRBJ2-7; CDR3nt: TGTGCCAGCAGCGCCCCCTCCAGCGGGAGGGCCGCCGAGCAGTACTTC; CDR3aa: CASSAPSSGRAAEQYF
v_gene: TRBV11-2; d_gene: NA; abundance: NA; j_gene: TRBJ1-3; CDR3nt: TGTGCCAGCAGCTTCAGGGACTCCGGTAACACCATATATTTT; CDR3aa: CASSFRDSGNTIYF
v_gene: TRBV19; d_gene: NA; abundance: NA; j_gene: TRBJ2-3; CDR3nt: TGTGCCAGTAGTCCCCTAGGTGGGCAGGGCGGCACAGATACGCAGTATTTT; CDR3aa: CASSPLGGQGGTDTQYF
v_gene: TRBV7-8; d_gene: TRBD2; abundance: NA; j_gene: TRBJ2-3; CDR3nt: TGTGCCAGCAGCTTAGAGGCCGGGAGGGCCGGAGGAGATACGCAGTATTTT; CDR3aa: CASSLEAGRAGGDTQYF
v_gene: TRBV19; d_gene: TRBD1; abundance: NA; j_gene: TRBJ2-4; CDR3nt: TGTGCCAGTAGTCTCGGACAGGGCAAAAACATTCAGTACTTC; CDR3aa: CASSLGQGKNIQYF